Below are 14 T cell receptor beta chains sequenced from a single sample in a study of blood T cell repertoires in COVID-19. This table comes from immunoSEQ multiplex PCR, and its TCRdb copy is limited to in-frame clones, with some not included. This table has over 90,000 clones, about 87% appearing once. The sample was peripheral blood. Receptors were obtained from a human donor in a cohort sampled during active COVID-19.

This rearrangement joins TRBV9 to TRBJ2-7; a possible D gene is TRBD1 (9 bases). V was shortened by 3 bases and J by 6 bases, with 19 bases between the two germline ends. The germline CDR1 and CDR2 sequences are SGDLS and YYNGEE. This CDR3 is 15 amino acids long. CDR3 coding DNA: TGTGCCAGCAGCGAAGCGGGGGACAGGGTTGGCGAGCAGTACTTC. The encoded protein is CASSEAGDRVGEQYF.

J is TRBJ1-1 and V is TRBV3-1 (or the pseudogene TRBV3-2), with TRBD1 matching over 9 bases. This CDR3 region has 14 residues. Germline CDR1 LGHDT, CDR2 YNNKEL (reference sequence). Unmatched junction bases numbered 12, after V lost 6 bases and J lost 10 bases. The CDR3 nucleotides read TGTGCCAGCAGTTACCCGGGACAGGGAATAACAGCTTTCTTT. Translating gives CASSYPGQGITAFF.

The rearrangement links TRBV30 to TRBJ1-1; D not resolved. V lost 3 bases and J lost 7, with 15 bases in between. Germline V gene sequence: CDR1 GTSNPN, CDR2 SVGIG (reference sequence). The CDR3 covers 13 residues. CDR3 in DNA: TGTGCCTGGAGCCGGCAGAGGAACGGTGAAGCTTTCTTT. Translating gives CAWSRQRNGEAFF. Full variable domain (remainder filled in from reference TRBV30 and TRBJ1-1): SQTIHQWPATLVQPVGSPLSLECTVEGTSNPNLYWYRQAAGRGLQLLFYSVGIGQISSEVPQNLSASRPQDRQFILSSKKLLLSDSGFYLCAWSRQRNGEAFFGQGTRLTVV.

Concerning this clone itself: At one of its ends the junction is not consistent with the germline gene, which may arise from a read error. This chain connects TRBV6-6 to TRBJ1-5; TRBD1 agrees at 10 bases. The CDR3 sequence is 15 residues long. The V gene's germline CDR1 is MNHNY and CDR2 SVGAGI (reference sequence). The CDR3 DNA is TGTGCCAGCAGTGGGAGGGGACAGGGGAATACCTGGAAGGATTTT. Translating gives CASSGRGQGNTWKDF.

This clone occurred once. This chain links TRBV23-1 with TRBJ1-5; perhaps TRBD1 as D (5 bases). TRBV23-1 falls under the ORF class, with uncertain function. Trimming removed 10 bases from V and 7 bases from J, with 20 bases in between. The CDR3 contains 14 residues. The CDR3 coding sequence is TGCGCCACCATCCTCGAGCAGGGCAGACAGCCCCAGCATTTT. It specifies CATILEQGRQPQHF.

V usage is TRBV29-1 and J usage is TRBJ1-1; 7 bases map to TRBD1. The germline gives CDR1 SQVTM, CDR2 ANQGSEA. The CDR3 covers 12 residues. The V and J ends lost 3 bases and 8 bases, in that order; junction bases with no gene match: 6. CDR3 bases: TGCAGCGTTGACGCGTCGACAGGGGAAGCTTTCTTT. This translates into CSVDASTGEAFF.

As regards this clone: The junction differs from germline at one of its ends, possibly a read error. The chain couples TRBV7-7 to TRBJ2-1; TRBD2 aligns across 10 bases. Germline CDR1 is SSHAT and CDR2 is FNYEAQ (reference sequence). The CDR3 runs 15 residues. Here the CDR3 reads CASSLNSGGYNEQFF. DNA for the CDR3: TGTGCTAGCAGCTTAAATAGCGGGGGGTACAATGAGCAGTTCTTC.

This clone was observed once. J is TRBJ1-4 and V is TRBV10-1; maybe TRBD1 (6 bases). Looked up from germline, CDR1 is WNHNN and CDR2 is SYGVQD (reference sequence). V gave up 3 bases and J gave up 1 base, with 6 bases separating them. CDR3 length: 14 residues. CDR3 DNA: TGCGCCAGCAGTGAAGGGGGAACTAATGAAAAACTGTTTTTT. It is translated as CASSEGGTNEKLFF.

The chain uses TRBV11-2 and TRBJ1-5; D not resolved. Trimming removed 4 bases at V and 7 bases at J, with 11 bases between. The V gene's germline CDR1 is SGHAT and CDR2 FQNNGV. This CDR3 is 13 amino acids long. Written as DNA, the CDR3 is TGTGCCAGCAGCTCTGGTCTCGGGCAGCCCCAGCATTTT. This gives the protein CASSSGLGQPQHF.

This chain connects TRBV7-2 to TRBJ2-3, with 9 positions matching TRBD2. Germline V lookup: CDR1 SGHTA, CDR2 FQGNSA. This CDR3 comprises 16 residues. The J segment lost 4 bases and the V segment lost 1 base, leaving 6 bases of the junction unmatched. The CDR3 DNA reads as TGTGCCAGCAGCTTAGATCCTAGCGGGGATCCAGATACGCAGTATTTT. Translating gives CASSLDPSGDPDTQYF. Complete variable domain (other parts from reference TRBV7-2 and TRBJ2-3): GAGVSQSPSNKVTEKGKDVELRCDPISGHTALYWYRQSLGQGLEFLIYFQGNSAPDKSGLPSDRFSAERTGGSVSTLTIQRTQQEDSAVYLCASSLDPSGDPDTQYFGPGTRLTVL.

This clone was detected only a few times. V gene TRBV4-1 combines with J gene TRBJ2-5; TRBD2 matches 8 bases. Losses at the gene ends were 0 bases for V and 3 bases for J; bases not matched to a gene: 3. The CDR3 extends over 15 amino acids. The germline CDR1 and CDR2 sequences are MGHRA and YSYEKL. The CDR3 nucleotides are TGCGCCAGCAGCCAAGACGGGGGGGGCGAAGAGACCCAGTACTTC. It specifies CASSQDGGGEETQYF.

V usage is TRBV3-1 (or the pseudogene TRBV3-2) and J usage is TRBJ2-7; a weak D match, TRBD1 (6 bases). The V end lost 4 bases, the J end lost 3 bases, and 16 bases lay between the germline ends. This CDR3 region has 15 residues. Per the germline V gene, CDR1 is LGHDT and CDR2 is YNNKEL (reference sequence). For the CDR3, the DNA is TGTGCCAGCAGCCTAAAGACAGGATCCCGCTACGAGCAGTACTTC. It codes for CASSLKTGSRYEQYF.

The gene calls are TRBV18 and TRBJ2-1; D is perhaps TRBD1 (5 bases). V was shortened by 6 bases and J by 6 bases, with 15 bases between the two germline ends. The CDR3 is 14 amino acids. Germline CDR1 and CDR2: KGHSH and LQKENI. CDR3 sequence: CASSSGPQGNEQFF. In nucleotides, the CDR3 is TGTGCCAGCTCGTCCGGGCCCCAGGGCAATGAGCAGTTCTTC. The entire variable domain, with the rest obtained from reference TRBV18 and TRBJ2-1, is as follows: NAGVMQNPRHLVRRRGQEARLRCSPMKGHSHVYWYRQLPEEGLKFMVYLQKENIIDESGMPKERFSAEFPKEGPSILRIQQVVRGDSAAYFCASSSGPQGNEQFFGPGTRLTVL.

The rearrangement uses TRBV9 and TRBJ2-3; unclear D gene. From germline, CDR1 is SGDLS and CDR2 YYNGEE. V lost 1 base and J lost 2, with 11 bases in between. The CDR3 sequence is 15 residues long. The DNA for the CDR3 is TGTGCCAGCAGCGTATATCAGAATCCCACAGATACGCAGTATTTT. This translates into CASSVYQNPTDTQYF. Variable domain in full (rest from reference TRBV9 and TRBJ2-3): DSGVTQTPKHLITATGQRVTLRCSPRSGDLSVYWYQQSLDQGLQFLIQYYNGEERAKGNILERFSAQQFPDLHSELNLSSLELGDSALYFCASSVYQNPTDTQYFGPGTRLTVL.